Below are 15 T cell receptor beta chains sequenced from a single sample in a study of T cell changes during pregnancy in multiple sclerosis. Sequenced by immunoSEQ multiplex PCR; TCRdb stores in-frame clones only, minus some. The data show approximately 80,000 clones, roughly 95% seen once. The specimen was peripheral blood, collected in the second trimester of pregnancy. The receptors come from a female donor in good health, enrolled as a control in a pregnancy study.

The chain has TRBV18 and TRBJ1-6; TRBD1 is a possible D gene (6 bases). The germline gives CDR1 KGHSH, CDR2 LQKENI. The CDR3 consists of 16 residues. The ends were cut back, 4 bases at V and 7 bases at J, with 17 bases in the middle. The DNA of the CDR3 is TGTGCCAGCTCACGCACAGGGTCGTCCGGCAATTCACCCCTCCACTTT. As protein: CASSRTGSSGNSPLHF.

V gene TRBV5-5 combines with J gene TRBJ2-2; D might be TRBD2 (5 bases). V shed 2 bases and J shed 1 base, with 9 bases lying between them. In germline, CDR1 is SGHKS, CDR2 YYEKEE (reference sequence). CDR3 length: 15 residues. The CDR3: CASSFFAGNTGELFF. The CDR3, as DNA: TGTGCCAGCAGCTTTTTCGCGGGGAACACCGGGGAGCTGTTTTTT.

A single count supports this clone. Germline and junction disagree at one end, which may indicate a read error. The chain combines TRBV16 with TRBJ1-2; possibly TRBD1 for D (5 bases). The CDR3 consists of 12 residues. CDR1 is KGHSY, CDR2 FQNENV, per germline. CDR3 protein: CASIQQAYGYTF. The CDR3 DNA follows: TGTGCCAGCATCCAACAGGCCTATGGCTACACCTTC.

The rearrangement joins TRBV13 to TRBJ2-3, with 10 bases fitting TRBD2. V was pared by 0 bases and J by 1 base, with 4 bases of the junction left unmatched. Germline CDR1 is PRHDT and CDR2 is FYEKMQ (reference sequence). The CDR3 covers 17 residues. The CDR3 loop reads CASSLGRLAGRTDTQYF. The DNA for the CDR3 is TGTGCCAGCAGCTTAGGCCGACTAGCGGGTCGCACAGATACGCAGTATTTT.

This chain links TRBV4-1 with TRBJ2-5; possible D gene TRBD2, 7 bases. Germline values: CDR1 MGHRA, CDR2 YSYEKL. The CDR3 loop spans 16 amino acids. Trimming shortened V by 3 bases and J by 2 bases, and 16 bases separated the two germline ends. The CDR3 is CASSQARGAQQETQYF. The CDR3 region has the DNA TGCGCCAGCAGCCAGGCTCGGGGGGCGCAACAAGAGACCCAGTACTTC.

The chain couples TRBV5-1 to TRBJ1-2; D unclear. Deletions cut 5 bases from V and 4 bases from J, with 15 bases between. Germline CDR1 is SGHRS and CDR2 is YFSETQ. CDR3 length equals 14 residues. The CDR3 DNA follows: TGCGCCAGCAGTGAGGCAACATTGGGCTATGGCTACACCTTC. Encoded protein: CASSEATLGYGYTF.

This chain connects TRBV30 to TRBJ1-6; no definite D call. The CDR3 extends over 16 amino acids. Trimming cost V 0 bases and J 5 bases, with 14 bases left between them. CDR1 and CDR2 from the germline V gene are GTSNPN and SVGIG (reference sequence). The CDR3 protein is CAWSVRFWSDNSPLHF. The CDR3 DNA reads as TGTGCCTGGAGTGTACGGTTTTGGTCCGATAATTCACCCCTCCACTTT.

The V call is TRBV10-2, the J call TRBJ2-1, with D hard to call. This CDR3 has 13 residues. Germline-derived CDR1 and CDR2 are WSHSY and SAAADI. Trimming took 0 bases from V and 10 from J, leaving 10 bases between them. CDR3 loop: CASSESPAEEQFF. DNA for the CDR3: TGCGCCAGCAGTGAGTCGCCCGCGGAGGAGCAGTTCTTC.

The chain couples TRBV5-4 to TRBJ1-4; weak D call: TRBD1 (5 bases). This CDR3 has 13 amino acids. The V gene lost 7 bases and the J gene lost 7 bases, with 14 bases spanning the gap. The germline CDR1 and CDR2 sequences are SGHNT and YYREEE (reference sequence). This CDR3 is CASGDSTGEKLFF. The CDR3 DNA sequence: TGTGCCAGCGGCGACAGCACGGGTGAAAAACTGTTTTTT. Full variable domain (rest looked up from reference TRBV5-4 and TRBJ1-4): ETGVTQSPTHLIKTRGQQVTLRCSSQSGHNTVSWYQQALGQGPQFIFQYYREEENGRGNFPPRFSGLQFPNYSSELNVNALELDDSALYLCASGDSTGEKLFFGSGTQLSVL.

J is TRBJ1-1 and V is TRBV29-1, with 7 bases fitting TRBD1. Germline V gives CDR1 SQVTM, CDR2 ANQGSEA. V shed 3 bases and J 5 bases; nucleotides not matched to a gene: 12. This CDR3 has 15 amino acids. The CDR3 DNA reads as TGCAGCGTTGACCCTTCCCAGGGGGGATGGACTGAAGCTTTCTTT. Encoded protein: CSVDPSQGGWTEAFF. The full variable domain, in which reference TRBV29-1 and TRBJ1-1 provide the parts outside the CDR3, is SAVISQKPSRDICQRGTSLTIQCQVDSQVTMMFWYRQQPGQSLTLIATANQGSEATYESGFVIDKFPISRPNLTFSTLTVSNMSPEDSSIYLCSVDPSQGGWTEAFFGQGTRLTVV.

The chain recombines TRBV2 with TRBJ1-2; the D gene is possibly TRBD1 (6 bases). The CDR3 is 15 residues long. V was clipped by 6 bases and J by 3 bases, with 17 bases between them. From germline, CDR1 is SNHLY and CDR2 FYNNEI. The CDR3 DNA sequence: TGTGCCAGCAGGGGGGCAGGGGCATCGGACTATGGCTACACCTTC. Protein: CASRGAGASDYGYTF.

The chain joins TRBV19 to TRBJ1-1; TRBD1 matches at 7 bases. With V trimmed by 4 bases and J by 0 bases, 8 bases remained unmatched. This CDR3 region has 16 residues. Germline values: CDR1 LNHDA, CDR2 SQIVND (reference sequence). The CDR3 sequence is CASSTTGAQMNTEAFF. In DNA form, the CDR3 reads TGTGCCAGTAGTACTACAGGGGCCCAAATGAACACTGAAGCTTTCTTT.

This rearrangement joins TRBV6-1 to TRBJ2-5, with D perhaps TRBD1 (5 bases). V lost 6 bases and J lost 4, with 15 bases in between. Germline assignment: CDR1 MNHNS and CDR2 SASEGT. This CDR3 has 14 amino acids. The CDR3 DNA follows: TGTGCCAGCAGCACAGGCCCTGCGGTAGAGACCCAGTACTTC. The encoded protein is CASSTGPAVETQYF.

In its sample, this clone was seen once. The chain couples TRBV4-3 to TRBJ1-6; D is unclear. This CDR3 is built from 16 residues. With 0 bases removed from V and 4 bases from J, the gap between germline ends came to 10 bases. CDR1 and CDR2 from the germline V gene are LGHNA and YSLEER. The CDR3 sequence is CASSQDRGDYNSPLHF. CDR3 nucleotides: TGCGCCAGCAGCCAAGATAGAGGAGATTATAATTCACCCCTCCACTTT.

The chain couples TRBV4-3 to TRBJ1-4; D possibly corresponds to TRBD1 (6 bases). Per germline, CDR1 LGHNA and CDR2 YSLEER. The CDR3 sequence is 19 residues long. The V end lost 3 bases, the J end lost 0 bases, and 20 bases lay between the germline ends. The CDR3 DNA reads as TGCGCCAGCAGCCAGTCACTAAGGACAGATTCTCCAACTAATGAAAAACTGTTTTTT. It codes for CASSQSLRTDSPTNEKLFF.